This T cell receptor beta chain came from a study of blood T cell repertoires in COVID-19. Study details: Samples of COVID-19 (acute and convalescent) were obtained from the United States, Italy and Spain. The analysed material was cDNA or gDNA that came from T cells, B-cell-depleted T cells, or PBMCs.

Categorization into cohorts depended on clinical history that participants reported. Original data processing: Quantification of nucleated cells was approximated via reference gene primer amplification. Generated by immunoSEQ multiplex PCR, the TCRdb table keeps only in-frame clones and is missing some. V, J and clone size are taken as reported in that table, and D and trimming were inferred from the DNA itself. The sample records some 380,000 clones, approximately 86% being singletons. The sequence was obtained from a woman in her thirties or forties with acute COVID-19. The sequenced material came from PBMCs or T cells enriched from blood (not recorded which).

The CDR3 coding sequence is TGTGCCAGCAGCAGACTAGCGGGGGTCAAAAACATTCAGTACTTC. It is translated as CASSRLAGVKNIQYF. V gene TRBV6-5 combines with J gene TRBJ2-4; 12 bases match TRBD2. Germline CDR1 MNHEY, CDR2 SVGAGI. CDR3 length: 15 residues. V shed 6 bases, J shed 3 bases, and the junction held 3 bases outside the gene matches.